This is a list of T cell receptor beta chains from one sample in a study of T-cell memory formation after mild COVID-19. Each CDR3 protein is one row after TCRdb ran MiXCR on the 5' RACE reads. The sample records roughly 500,000 distinct CDR3 sequences, just over 20% being singletons. The specimen was PBMCs or a T cell subset sorted from them (not recorded which). These TCRs come from an adult woman who had mild COVID-19 (a few samples of this study predate the infection). Cell type and time point are not known. CDR3s include the opening cysteine and the closing phenylalanine or tryptophan. The order of the fields is J gene, clone size, D gene, CDR3 length, V gene, CDR3 protein, CDR3 DNA. D genes are given only for firm matches. Where a row states a size, it is once, few, many or the class of an expanded clone; other rows omit it.

TRBJ1-1,NA,NA,14,TRBV14,CASSQGPDYTEAFF,TGTGCCAGCAGCCAAGGCCCAGACTACACTGAAGCTTTCTTT
TRBJ1-6,NA,TRBD1,14,TRBV18,CASSPDRVDSPLHF,TGTGCCAGCTCACCCGACAGGGTCGATTCACCCCTCCACTTT
TRBJ2-1,NA,TRBD2,14,TRBV29-1,CSVARAGGNNEQFF,TGCAGCGTTGCTAGAGCGGGAGGGAACAATGAGCAGTTCTTC
TRBJ1-2,NA,NA,13,TRBV10-3,CAISEAGVYGYTF,TGTGCCATCAGTGAAGCGGGGGTCTATGGCTACACCTTC
TRBJ2-1,few,NA,15,TRBV7-9,CASTGGTGFDNEQFF,TGTGCCAGCACCGGGGGGACAGGCTTCGACAATGAGCAGTTCTTC
TRBJ2-7,few,NA,14,TRBV5-1,CASSPAGFSYEQYF,TGCGCCAGCAGCCCGGCGGGGTTCTCCTACGAGCAGTACTTC
TRBJ1-1,NA,NA,14,TRBV15,CATSRPDSYTEAFF,TGTGCCACCAGCAGACCGGACAGTTACACTGAAGCTTTCTTT
TRBJ2-1,few,TRBD1,10,TRBV12-3/TRBV12-4,CASSRDRLFF,TGTGCCAGCAGCCGGGACAGGCTGTTCTTC
TRBJ2-1,many,TRBD1,15,TRBV7-2,CASSLEQGAYNEQFF,TGTGCCAGCAGCTTAGAACAGGGGGCCTACAATGAGCAGTTCTTC
TRBJ2-2,NA,NA,13,TRBV6-1,CASSEHLTGELFF,TGTGCCAGCAGTGAACACCTCACCGGGGAGCTGTTTTTT
TRBJ2-2,few,NA,14,TRBV6-1,CASSEQGYTGELFF,TGTGCCAGCAGTGAACAGGGGTACACCGGGGAGCTGTTTTTT
TRBJ1-3,NA,NA,15,TRBV5-1,CASSLGVLAGNTIYF,TGCGCCAGCAGCTTGGGCGTCTTGGCTGGAAACACCATATATTTT